The 7 T cell receptor beta chains reported below all come from one sample, sequenced in a study of blood T cell repertoires in COVID-19 (dated by TCRdb to the early 2020s). Receptor amplification or capture employed the immunoSEQ multiplex PCR assay. TCRdb retrieved this table from immuneACCESS and kept in-frame rearrangements only. Not all clones are present; in checked studies, unresolved V genes account for under half, and no reason is known for the remainder. For this sample the table gives some 250,000 clones, of which roughly 90% were detected only once. Almost 2% of the sample is taken by the ten largest. Sequencing was performed on peripheral blood. The receptors here all came from a man aged 30-40 years with active or convalescent COVID-19.

The gene calls are TRBV19 and TRBJ1-5, with 7 bases matching TRBD1. Germline CDR1 reads LNHDA; CDR2 reads SQIVND (reference sequence). The trim removed 6 bases at V and 7 bases at J, leaving 3 bases unmatched. This CDR3 region has 12 residues. The CDR3 DNA sequence: TGTGCCAGTAGGACAGGGCAGCAGCCCCAGCATTTT. Its translation is CASRTGQQPQHF. Full variable domain (outside the CDR3, taken from reference TRBV19 and TRBJ1-5): DGGITQSPKYLFRKEGQNVTLSCEQNLNHDAMYWYRQDPGQGLRLIYYSQIVNDFQKGDIAEGYSVSREKKESFPLTVTSAQKNPTAFYLCASRTGQQPQHFGDGTRLSIL.

The genes are TRBV3-1 (or the pseudogene TRBV3-2) and TRBJ1-5, with D maybe TRBD1 (5 bases). The CDR3 length is 15 residues. Trimming removed 8 bases from V and 0 bases from J, with 14 bases in between. Germline CDR1 is LGHDT and CDR2 is YNNKEL (reference sequence). Written as DNA, the CDR3 is TGTGCCAGCGACCCAGGGAAATATAGCAATCAGCCCCAGCATTTT. Amino acids: CASDPGKYSNQPQHF.

This clone was observed a few times. This chain connects TRBV5-6 to TRBJ2-1, with D possibly matching TRBD1 (5 bases). V lost 2 bases and J 6 bases, leaving 15 bases between the germline ends. The CDR3 has 15 residues. Germline-derived CDR1 and CDR2 are SGHDT and YYEEEE. CDR3 nucleotide sequence: TGTGCCAGCAGCTTTGCAGGACAAATTATCAATGAGCAGTTCTTC. As protein: CASSFAGQIINEQFF.

The chain couples TRBV4-1 to TRBJ2-7; 11 nucleotides agree with TRBD2. V lost 2 bases to trimming and J lost 4 bases; unmatched junction nucleotides: 10. CDR3 size: 17 residues. The germline CDR1 and CDR2 sequences are MGHRA and YSYEKL. The CDR3 loop reads CASSQSQGLAAEYEQYF. In DNA form, the CDR3 reads TGCGCCAGCAGCCAAAGCCAGGGACTAGCGGCGGAATACGAGCAGTACTTC.

The V gene is TRBV4-2, the J gene TRBJ1-1; TRBD1 matches at 7 bases. The CDR3 is 12 residues long. The trim removed 4 bases at V and 7 bases at J, leaving 3 bases unmatched. The V gene's germline CDR1 is LGHNA and CDR2 YNFKEQ. The CDR3 DNA reads as TGTGCCAGCAGCCGAGGGACAGATGAAGCTTTCTTT. Residues: CASSRGTDEAFF.

The chain combines TRBV5-1 with TRBJ1-1; a possible D gene is TRBD1 (6 bases). This CDR3 has 17 amino acids. Trimming took off 3 bases at V and 0 bases at J, with 18 bases between the two ends. Germline CDR1 SGHRS, CDR2 YFSETQ. Here the CDR3 DNA reads TGCGCCAGCAGCTCGACAGGTAGGAGTCATGTGAACACTGAAGCTTTCTTT. Encoded protein: CASSSTGRSHVNTEAFF. The full variable domain, completed using reference TRBV5-1 and TRBJ1-1, is KAGVTQTPRYLIKTRGQQVTLSCSPISGHRSVSWYQQTPGQGLQFLFEYFSETQRNKGNFPGRFSGRQFSNSRSEMNVSTLELGDSALYLCASSSTGRSHVNTEAFFGQGTRLTVV.

The chain recombines TRBV12-3 or TRBV12-4 with TRBJ1-6; maybe TRBD1 (6 bases). V was cut by 7 bases and J by 6 bases, with 10 bases left in between. The length of the CDR3 is 13 residues. The CDR3: CASKQGINSPLHF. CDR3 nucleotides: TGTGCCAGCAAACAGGGAATTAATTCACCCCTCCACTTT.